The clone carrying this T cell receptor (beta chain) has just one count. The antigen is unknown. The germline CDR1 and CDR2 sequences are SGHRS and YFSETQ. The CDR3 is made up of 16 amino acids. V lost 4 bases to trimming and J lost 2 bases; unmatched junction nucleotides: 3. The data belong to a study of identical twins. Study results and caveats: Conclusions came from cross-sectional statistical analysis, not from following the same donors.

A universal primer site came from template switching; cDNA carried unique molecular identifiers. From the 5' RACE reads, TCRdb called clonotypes with MiXCR, one entry per CDR3 protein. The sample records 450,000 to 600,000 distinct CDR3 sequences, about a fifth being singletons. These records were also assigned to another study, of yellow fever vaccine responses in identical twins.

The sequenced material came from CD4+ T cells sorted from blood. This sequence joins TRBV5-1 and TRBJ2-2; 12 bases line up with TRBD2. The receptor's source is a woman aged 18-29 years in good health. The CDR3 loop is CASSRLAGENTGELFF. The DNA of the CDR3 is TGCGCCAGCAGCCGACTAGCGGGAGAAAACACCGGGGAGCTGTTTTTT.